What follows describes a single T cell receptor (beta chain). This receptor's antigen is unknown. No base quality information exists; no much larger clone differs at one position. The time point label of this sample denotes: baseline before first vaccination. Vaccinee samples were obtained from the UK trials COV001 and COV002, which included a single-blind randomized controlled phase 2/3 trial of AZD1222 (ChAdOx1 nCoV-19) in healthy adults. Trial participant PBMC samples were collected at day 0 and day 28 after the second dose for TCRbeta chain sequencing. This specimen belongs to a study of T cell responses to AZD1222 COVID-19 vaccine (dated by TCRdb to the early 2020s). Describing the broader study: AZD1222 recipients with second doses at about 4 weeks or about 12 weeks were pooled, because spike-specific TCR depth and breadth did not differ between schedules. Enrollment into the trials was organized by age into subgroups of 18-55, 56-69 and 70-plus years, and those subgroups contained approximately 160, 26 and 62 TCR-sequenced participants, respectively. A total of 233 trial participants underwent TCR sequencing, of whom 200 to 220 received two doses of AZD1222 and around 26 received two doses of the MenACWY control vaccine.

The CDR3 regions of human TCRbeta chains were subjected to immunosequencing. In the authors' own workflow: Repertoire TCRs were matched against a reference library of SARS-CoV-2-specific TCRs generated with the MIRA antigen-specificity platform. Breadth meant the fraction of unique TCRs that were SARS-CoV-2-associated, whereas depth meant the fraction of total T cells that were SARS-CoV-2-associated. Using the MIRA data, each spike-specific TCR was mapped to the spike region that the TCR reacts to and placed in a CD4 or CD8 class. Log10-transformed breadth and depth values were compared by one-way ANOVA with Sidak's multiple comparisons tests. TCRdb provides this immuneACCESS table in a form limited to in-frame rearrangements. Some clones are lacking; in checked studies, under half of them reflect an unresolved V gene, and why the rest are absent is not known. V and J calls and clone size come straight from that table; D and trimming were deduced from the DNA. This sample holds 95,000 to 100,000 clones; more than 70% were observed only once. Of the sample, around 1.5% is held by the ten largest clones.

V gives up 2 bases and J gives up 0 bases, and the segment between their germline ends measures 14 bases. Including cysteine and phenylalanine, the CDR3 has 16 amino acids. The retained sequence is limited to the CDR3, 48 bases, with the frame set at the first base. CDR1 is given as MNHEY and CDR2 as SVGEGT, both from the germline V gene. Overall results and qualifications from the work: The 56-69-year group was small, and its depth increase did not reach significance, likely because of low power. Most participants were white British and females outnumbered males, and the authors suggested that clonal diversity may have been underestimated. Conclusions about previously exposed vaccinees are limited because only 5 or 6 AZD1222 recipients were SARS-CoV-2 seropositive at baseline. The vaccine-associated CD4 TCRs covered the entire spike protein, and the dominant responses fell in regions 160-218 and 743-854. Epitopes outside the regions mutated in the B.1.351 and B.1.1.7 variants were reportedly recognized by nearly half of the unique spike-specific TCRs. No day 14 peak-response samples were available, so repertoires were characterized only after the peak T cell response. After two AZD1222 doses, spike-specific TCR breadth and depth were significantly higher than at day 0 and than in MenACWY recipients.

The rearrangement joined TRBV6-2 or TRBV6-3 to TRBJ2-7; the D region possibly corresponds to TRBD2 (6 bases align). The sample was peripheral blood, taken on day 0 of AZD1222 vaccination. The receptor was isolated from an adult in good health. Here is the DNA: TGTGCCAGCAGTTACGGACGCGGGAAGGGCTCCTACGAGCAGTACTTC. The resulting protein is CASSYGRGKGSYEQYF.